Given below is one T cell receptor (beta chain) in context. The sample belongs to a study of blood T cell repertoires in COVID-19. Study-wide background: COVID-19 samples collected from the United States, Italy and Spain covered acute and convalescent phases. T cells, B-cell-depleted T cells, or PBMCs supplied cDNA or gDNA.

The V and J ends lost 3 bases and 5 bases respectively, with 16 bases between them. This CDR3 spans 15 amino acids. In germline, CDR1 is MNHEY, CDR2 SMNVEV (reference sequence). In the source study's methods: Reference gene primer amplification in the assay estimated nucleated cell counts. Only in-frame clones appear in the TCRdb table, and some are missing; sequencing was by immunoSEQ multiplex PCR. That table is the source of V, J and clone size, and D and trimming were worked out from the DNA. The sample lists some 160,000 clones, 84% occurring once. Seattle enrolled patients during active infection and tracked them longitudinally.

The chain recombines TRBV27 with TRBJ1-2, with a tentative D call TRBD1 (6 bases). Sequences were obtained from peripheral blood. This sequence originates from a woman over 75 with COVID-19, enrolled during active disease. As DNA, the CDR3 is TGTGCCAGCAGTTTTCTCGGGGGGCGGGGGTATGGCTACACCTTC. Its translation: CASSFLGGRGYGYTF.